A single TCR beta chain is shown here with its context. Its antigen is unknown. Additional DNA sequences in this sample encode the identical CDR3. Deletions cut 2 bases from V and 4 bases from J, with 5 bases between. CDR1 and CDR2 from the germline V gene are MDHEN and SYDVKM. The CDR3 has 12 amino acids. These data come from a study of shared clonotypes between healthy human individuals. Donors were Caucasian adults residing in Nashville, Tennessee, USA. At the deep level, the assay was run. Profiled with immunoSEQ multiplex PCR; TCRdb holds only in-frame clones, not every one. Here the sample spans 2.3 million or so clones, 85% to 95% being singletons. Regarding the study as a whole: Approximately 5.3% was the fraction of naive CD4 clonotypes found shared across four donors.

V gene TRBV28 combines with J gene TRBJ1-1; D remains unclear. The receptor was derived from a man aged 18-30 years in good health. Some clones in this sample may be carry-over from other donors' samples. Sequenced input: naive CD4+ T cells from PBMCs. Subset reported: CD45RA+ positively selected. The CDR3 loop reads CASSLEITEAFF. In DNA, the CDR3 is TGTGCCAGCAGTTTAGAAATCACTGAAGCTTTCTTT.